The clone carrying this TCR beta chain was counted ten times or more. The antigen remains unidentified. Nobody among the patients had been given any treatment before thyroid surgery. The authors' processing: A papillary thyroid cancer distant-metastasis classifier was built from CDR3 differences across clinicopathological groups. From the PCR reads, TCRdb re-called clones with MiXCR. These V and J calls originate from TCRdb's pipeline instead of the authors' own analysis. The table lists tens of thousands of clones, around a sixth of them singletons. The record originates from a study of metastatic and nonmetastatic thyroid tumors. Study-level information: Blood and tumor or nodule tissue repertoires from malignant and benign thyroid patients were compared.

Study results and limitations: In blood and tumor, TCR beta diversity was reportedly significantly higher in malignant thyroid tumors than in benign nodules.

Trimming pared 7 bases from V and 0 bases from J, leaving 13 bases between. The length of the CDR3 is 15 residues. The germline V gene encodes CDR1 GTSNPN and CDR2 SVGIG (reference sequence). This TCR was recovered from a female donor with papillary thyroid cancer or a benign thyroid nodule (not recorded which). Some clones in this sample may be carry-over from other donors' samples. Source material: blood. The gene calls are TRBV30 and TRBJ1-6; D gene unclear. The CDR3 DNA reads TGTGCCTATAGACACCCGAGCTCCTATAATTCACCCCTCCACTTT. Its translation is CAYRHPSSYNSPLHF.